Each of the 20 T cell receptor beta chains below was sequenced from the same sample in a study of Graves' ophthalmopathy and Graves' hyperthyroidism. Amplification of the TCR beta CDR3 regions used RNA transcripts (as template). HTBI-primed first-round RT-PCR preceded second-round multiplex PCR. TCRdb redid the calling of the multiplex PCR reads with MiXCR, one entry per CDR3 protein. The sample yields roughly 1.1 million distinct CDR3 sequences, about 35% seen once. The sequenced sample consisted of peripheral blood or thyroid tissue (not recorded which). The receptor source for this set is an adult man with Graves' hyperthyroidism.

Note on this clonotype: At one boundary the junction diverges from the germline segment, which might be a read error. This chain joins TRBV5-1 and TRBJ2-2, with 11 bases matching TRBD2. Germline V gives CDR1 SGHRS, CDR2 YFSETQ. The CDR3 is 14 amino acids. The CDR3 DNA reads TGTGCCAGCAGCACGGGACTAGCGGCTCCCAGACTGTTTTTT. Its translation is CASSTGLAAPRLFF.

In its sample, this clonotype was seen a few times. CDR3 DNA: TGTGCCACCAGCAGAGGAGGAGGGGCTAATCAAGAGACCCAGTACTTC. It yields the protein CATSRGGGANQETQYF. V usage is TRBV15 and J usage is TRBJ2-5; D is possibly TRBD2 (6 bases). CDR3 length: 16 amino acids. V was cut by 1 base and J by 2 bases, with 14 bases left in between. Germline V gives CDR1 LNHNV, CDR2 YYDKDF (reference sequence).

This chain uses TRBV6-5 with TRBJ1-4; D gene ambiguous. Germline assignment: CDR1 MNHEY and CDR2 SVGAGI. The CDR3 has 14 amino acids. V was shortened by 2 bases and J by 4 bases, with 8 bases between the two germline ends. CDR3 bases: TGTGCCAGCAGTTACGGTCCGGTTAATGAAAAACTGTTTTTT. Translated: CASSYGPVNEKLFF.

As to this clonotype: A much more abundant neighbour one base away suggests this may be a read error. The rearrangement uses TRBV7-2 and TRBJ1-3; 7 nucleotides agree with TRBD1. Losses at the gene ends were 1 base for V and 4 bases for J; bases not matched to a gene: 7. Germline loops: CDR1 SGHTA, CDR2 FQGNSA. The CDR3 is 16 residues long. CDR3 sequence reads: CASSLGRGRVGNTIYF. The CDR3 coding sequence is TGTGCCAGCAGCTTAGGCAGGGGGAGGGTCGGAAACACCATATATTTT.

To note about this clonotype: This clone may be a read error of a much larger clone one base away. Here the CDR3 reads CAGSAVQANQPQHF. Written as DNA, the CDR3 is TGTGCCGGCAGTGCAGTACAGGCGAATCAGCCCCAGCATTTT. This chain links TRBV2 with TRBJ1-5; D is perhaps TRBD1 (5 bases). CDR1 and CDR2 (germline): SNHLY, FYNNEI. The CDR3 sequence is 14 residues long. Together with reference TRBV2 and TRBJ1-5, the CDR3 gives the full variable domain: EPEVTQTPSHQVTQMGQEVILRCVPISNHLYFYWYRQILGQKVEFLVSFYNNEISEKSEIFDDQFSVERPDGSNFTLKIRSTKLEDSAMYFCAGSAVQANQPQHFGDGTRLSIL.

In its sample, this clonotype was seen many times. A much bigger clone sits one base away, suggesting this may be a read error. V usage is TRBV29-1 and J usage is TRBJ1-1; D is undetermined. Deletions cut 8 bases from V and 3 bases from J, with 10 bases between. This CDR3 has 11 residues. CDR1 and CDR2 (germline): SQVTM, ANQGSEA. The CDR3 sequence: CSIFRDTEAFF. The CDR3 DNA reads as TGCAGCATTTTTAGGGACACTGAAGCTTTCTTT.

There are many counts of this clonotype. The chain uses TRBV11-2 and TRBJ2-1, with D possibly TRBD2 on 5 matching bases. V was trimmed by 4 bases and J by 6 bases, leaving 13 bases between them. Looked up from germline, CDR1 is SGHAT and CDR2 is FQNNGV. The CDR3 sequence is 14 residues long. The CDR3 nucleotides read TGTGCCAGCAGCTCTCGGATCAGCGGCAATGAGCAGTTCTTC. Residues: CASSSRISGNEQFF.

The rearrangement links TRBV19 to TRBJ2-7; TRBD1 agrees at 7 bases. Germline V gives CDR1 LNHDA, CDR2 SQIVND (reference sequence). CDR3 length equals 13 residues. The J segment lost 5 bases and the V segment lost 6 bases, leaving 7 bases of the junction unmatched. As DNA, the CDR3 is TGTGCCAGTAGAAAACAGGGGCTCGACGAGCAGTACTTC. It translates to CASRKQGLDEQYF. Supplemented by reference TRBV19 and TRBJ2-7, the full variable domain reads DGGITQSPKYLFRKEGQNVTLSCEQNLNHDAMYWYRQDPGQGLRLIYYSQIVNDFQKGDIAEGYSVSREKKESFPLTVTSAQKNPTAFYLCASRKQGLDEQYFGPGTRLTVT.

This CDR3 reads CSVEGGTTRTDTQYF. As DNA, the CDR3 is TGCAGCGTTGAGGGGGGGACTACCCGCACAGATACGCAGTATTTT. This chain connects TRBV29-1 to TRBJ2-3; 7 nucleotides match TRBD2. Germline CDR1 and CDR2: SQVTM and ANQGSEA. The junction had 7 bases not matched to a gene; V was cut back by 3 bases and J by 1 base. The CDR3 covers 15 residues.

The CDR3 here is CSARGGWESSGNTIYF. CDR3 DNA sequence: TGCAGTGCTAGGGGCGGGTGGGAGAGCTCTGGAAACACCATATATTTT. The rearrangement links TRBV20-1 to TRBJ1-3; D is ambiguous. The CDR3 is 16 amino acids. Trimming cost V 3 bases and J 0 bases, with 15 bases left between them. The germline gives CDR1 DFQATT, CDR2 SNEGSKA (reference sequence).

About this clonotype itself: A much larger clone lies one base from this, so it may be a read error. J is TRBJ2-2 and V is TRBV10-3, with D perhaps TRBD2 (6 bases). The CDR3 spans 13 residues. CDR1 ENHRY and CDR2 SYGVKD come from the germline V gene. CDR3 DNA sequence: TGTGCCAGCAGTTTAGTACGTCACCGGGAGCTGTCTTTT. It specifies CASSLVRHRELSF.

This clonotype was picked up a small number of times. The genes are TRBV14 and TRBJ1-1, with 7 bases fitting TRBD1. CDR1 and CDR2 from the germline V gene are SGHDN and FVKESK. J gave up 12 bases and V 0 bases, and 10 bases lay outside the gene matches. The CDR3 sequence is 14 residues long. This CDR3 is CASSQDPGQPSSFF. The CDR3 DNA reads TGTGCCAGCAGCCAAGATCCGGGACAGCCTTCGTCTTTCTTT.

This clonotype was counted only a few times. The chain combines TRBV6-6 with TRBJ1-4; D is uncertain. This CDR3 has 14 amino acids. With 2 bases removed from V and 4 bases from J, the gap between germline ends came to 8 bases. Germline CDR1 is MNHNY and CDR2 is SVGAGI (reference sequence). The CDR3 protein is CASSYPGVNEKLFF. CDR3 nucleotides: TGTGCCAGCAGTTACCCAGGAGTTAATGAAAAACTGTTTTTT.

This chain joins TRBV7-2 and TRBJ1-2; 12 bases fit TRBD1. This CDR3 spans 17 amino acids. Germline V gene sequence: CDR1 SGHTA, CDR2 FQGNSA. The junction had 13 bases not matched to a gene; V was cut back by 4 bases and J by 7 bases. The chain's CDR3 is CASSSSSGGQGARGYTF. For the CDR3, the DNA is TGTGCCAGCAGCTCGTCTAGCGGGGGACAGGGGGCTCGTGGCTACACCTTC.

This chain connects TRBV10-3 to TRBJ2-5, with a tentative D call TRBD2 (5 bases). The DNA end is a closer match to TRBJ2-7, so the J assignment may be wrong. This CDR3 has 17 residues. Germline CDR1 reads ENHRY; CDR2 reads SYGVKD. CDR3 sequence: CAISESALRLGGHEQYF. CDR3 bases: TGTGCCATCAGTGAGTCAGCTCTCCGCCTGGGCGGGCACGAGCAGTACTTC.

The sample holds many counts of this clonotype. The V call is TRBV7-6, the J call TRBJ2-7; 7 bases fit TRBD1. CDR3 length: 15 amino acids. V lost 2 bases, J lost 4 bases, and 8 bases stayed unmatched. Germline V gives CDR1 SGHVS, CDR2 FNYEAQ. In nucleotides, the CDR3 is TGTGCCAGCAGCTTACGGTCTGACAGGGCTTACGAGCAGTACTTC. Encoded protein: CASSLRSDRAYEQYF. Together with reference TRBV7-6 and TRBJ2-7, the CDR3 gives the full variable domain: GAGVSQSPRYKVTKRGQDVALRCDPISGHVSLYWYRQALGQGPEFLTYFNYEAQQDKSGLPNDRFSAERPEGSISTLTIQRTEQRDSAMYRCASSLRSDRAYEQYFGPGTRLTVT.

This clonotype has more than one count but fewer than ten. V is TRBV3-1 and J is TRBJ1-2; no clear D gene. Germline loops: CDR1 LGHDT, CDR2 YNNKEL (reference sequence). V was trimmed by 0 bases and J by 4 bases, leaving 12 bases between them. CDR3 length equals 15 residues. As DNA, the CDR3 is TGTGCCAGCAGCCAAGATTTTTCCGAAGCCTATGGCTACACCTTC. Residues: CASSQDFSEAYGYTF.

This chain joins TRBV5-1 and TRBJ1-1; possible D gene TRBD2, 5 bases. The J call is doubtful: the DNA matches TRBJ2-1 better. In germline, CDR1 is SGHRS, CDR2 YFSETQ. The CDR3 has 15 residues. This chain's CDR3 is CASSQELGPYNEQFF. The CDR3, as DNA: TGCGCCAGCAGCCAGGAACTAGGGCCCTACAATGAGCAGTTCTTC.

This clonotype was found many times. This chain joins TRBV2 and TRBJ2-2; tentatively, D is TRBD2 (5 bases). Germline CDR1 is SNHLY and CDR2 is FYNNEI. Trimming removed 6 bases from V and 0 bases from J, with 11 bases in between. The CDR3 runs 15 residues. CDR3 loop: CASRALATNTGELFF. The CDR3 nucleotides read TGTGCCAGCAGGGCCCTAGCTACGAACACCGGGGAGCTGTTTTTT.

The sample holds a few counts of this clonotype. V and J are TRBV7-8 and TRBJ2-7; 7 bases fit TRBD2. CDR3 length: 15 residues. J lost 5 bases, V lost 1 base, and 8 bases had no gene match. Germline V gene sequence: CDR1 SGHVS, CDR2 FQNEAQ. CDR3 loop: CASSLVRAGAHEQYF. In DNA, the CDR3 is TGTGCCAGCAGCTTAGTTCGGGCGGGAGCCCACGAGCAGTACTTC.